A single sample is the source of the 18 T cell receptor beta chains below, sequenced in a study of CD8+ T cells in alopecia areata. Sequencing relied on a cDNA template that was reverse transcribed from extracted RNA. Clones were sequenced by immunoSEQ multiplex PCR, and TCRdb holds only the in-frame ones, with some missing. This table holds 200,000 to 250,000 clones, roughly 69% found once. Sequenced here: CD4+ T cells sorted from blood, sampled at week 0. These receptors originate from a human donor with alopecia areata.

This clone was seen only a few times. The identical CDR3 is also encoded by other nucleotide sequences in the sample. The V call is TRBV20-1, the J call TRBJ2-5; D ambiguous. The CDR3 contains 11 residues. V was clipped by 0 bases and J by 5 bases, with 4 bases between them. Germline V gives CDR1 DFQATT, CDR2 SNEGSKA (reference sequence). The CDR3, as DNA: TGCAGTGCTAGAGAAATTGAGACCCAGTACTTC. Translating gives CSAREIETQYF.

The chain employs TRBV4-1 and TRBJ2-5, with a tentative D call TRBD2 (7 bases). Germline V gene sequence: CDR1 MGHRA, CDR2 YSYEKL. Trimming left V 0 bases short and J 6 bases short, with 17 bases between. The CDR3 has 16 amino acids. CDR3 in DNA: TGCGCCAGCAGCCAAGATCCTCCCGGGGGGCTAAAGACCCAGTACTTC. Protein sequence: CASSQDPPGGLKTQYF.

In its sample, this clone was seen a few times. The rearrangement uses TRBV6-6 and TRBJ2-5, with TRBD2 as a possible D gene (5 bases). The J call is doubtful: the DNA matches TRBJ2-7 better. CDR1 is MNHNY and CDR2 is SVGAGI in the germline V gene (reference sequence). This CDR3 is built from 12 residues. CDR3 coding DNA: TGTGCCAGTGGGAGCTTCTCCTACGAGCAGTACTTC. It yields the protein CASGSFSYEQYF.

V gene TRBV29-1 combines with J gene TRBJ2-5; tentatively, D is TRBD2 (6 bases). With the DNA end fitting TRBJ2-7 better, the J assignment may be wrong. CDR1 SQVTM and CDR2 ANQGSEA come from the germline V gene. The CDR3 is 13 amino acids. CDR3 loop: CSVRLRGSGEQYF. For the CDR3, the DNA is TGCAGCGTTCGTCTGCGGGGCTCTGGCGAGCAGTACTTC.

The J gene is TRBJ1-2, the V gene TRBV14; no definite D call. Germline CDR1 reads SGHDN; CDR2 reads FVKESK. V lost 1 base, J lost 7 bases, and 4 bases lay in between. CDR3 length: 11 residues. CDR3 in DNA: TGTGCCAGCAGCCAAGGGTTTGGCTACACCTTC. Protein sequence: CASSQGFGYTF.

This clone came up once. The J gene is TRBJ2-4, the V gene TRBV7-2, with D possibly being TRBD2 (5 bases). Trimming took 5 bases from V and 9 from J, leaving 20 bases between them. Germline V gene data show CDR1 as SGHTA and CDR2 as FQGNSA. The CDR3 spans 15 residues. The CDR3 sequence: CASSPVAKGGSIQYF. For the CDR3, the DNA is TGTGCCAGCAGCCCCGTAGCGAAGGGCGGCAGCATTCAGTACTTC.

The chain couples TRBV20-1 to TRBJ1-2, with D uncertain. V dropped 6 bases and J dropped 7 bases, with 9 bases sitting between them. This CDR3 is built from 10 residues. Germline loops: CDR1 DFQATT, CDR2 SNEGSKA (reference sequence). DNA for the CDR3: TGCAGTGCCCTCGCAGTTGGCTACACCTTC. It specifies CSALAVGYTF.

The rearrangement uses TRBV2 and TRBJ1-5, with D unclear. This CDR3 region has 13 residues. The V gene lost 6 bases and the J gene lost 5 bases, with 11 bases spanning the gap. Germline V gene data show CDR1 as SNHLY and CDR2 as FYNNEI. The DNA for the CDR3 is TGTGCCAGCAGCGCCGGCCCTTATCAGCCCCAGCATTTT. This encodes CASSAGPYQPQHF.

This rearrangement joins TRBV9 to TRBJ2-7, with 8 bases that match TRBD2. With V trimmed by 4 bases and J by 2 bases, 8 bases remained unmatched. This CDR3 spans 15 amino acids. Germline assignment: CDR1 SGDLS and CDR2 YYNGEE. The CDR3 nucleotides are TGTGCCAGCAGCTTGTCCGGAGCGGGGGCCTACGAGCAGTACTTC. Translation gives CASSLSGAGAYEQYF. The entire variable domain, with the rest obtained from reference TRBV9 and TRBJ2-7, is as follows: DSGVTQTPKHLITATGQRVTLRCSPRSGDLSVYWYQQSLDQGLQFLIQYYNGEERAKGNILERFSAQQFPDLHSELNLSSLELGDSALYFCASSLSGAGAYEQYFGPGTRLTVT.

The chain uses TRBV29-1 and TRBJ2-5, with a possible D match to TRBD1 (6 bases). V shed 7 bases and J shed 7 bases, with 16 bases lying between them. The CDR3 runs to 12 residues. The germline V gene encodes CDR1 SQVTM and CDR2 ANQGSEA. CDR3 residues: CSAVQGRGTQYF. The CDR3 DNA is TGCAGCGCGGTACAGGGACGGGGGACCCAGTACTTC.

V gene TRBV4-2 combines with J gene TRBJ2-1, with D tentatively TRBD2 (6 bases). V was trimmed by 4 bases and J by 5 bases, leaving 15 bases between them. The CDR3 totals 15 residues. Germline lookup yields CDR1 LGHNA and CDR2 YNFKEQ. The CDR3 region is CASSPWRDGDNEQFF. In DNA, the CDR3 is TGTGCCAGCAGCCCCTGGAGGGACGGTGACAATGAGCAGTTCTTC.

Points on this clone: One end of the junction does not line up with germline, which may come from a read error. This sample also contains other DNA sequences that code for the same CDR3. V and J are TRBV18 and TRBJ2-5; the D gene is possibly TRBD2 (5 bases). This CDR3 is 13 amino acids long. Germline V gives CDR1 KGHSH, CDR2 LQKENI. This chain's CDR3 is CASSPPGLETQYF. The CDR3, as DNA: TGTGCCAGCTCCCCACCGGGGTTGGAGACCCAGTACTTC.

This clone came up a few times. This chain uses TRBV15 with TRBJ2-7, with 12 nucleotides matching TRBD2. In germline, CDR1 is LNHNV, CDR2 YYDKDF (reference sequence). After removal of 5 bases from V and 4 bases from J, the junction contained 6 bases not matched to a gene. The CDR3 consists of 15 residues. Here the CDR3 DNA reads TGTGCCACCAGCGTTGCTAGCGGGGGGGATTACGAGCAGTACTTC. As protein: CATSVASGGDYEQYF.

This clone was picked up one time. The CDR3 DNA follows: TGCAGCACCGATGGAAGCGGGGGGCAAGAGACCCAGTACTTC. Its protein product is CSTDGSGGQETQYF. This chain connects TRBV29-1 to TRBJ2-5; 9 bases agree with TRBD2. This CDR3 has 14 residues. Germline lookup yields CDR1 SQVTM and CDR2 ANQGSEA. After removal of 8 bases from V and 2 bases from J, the junction contained 9 bases not matched to a gene.

This clone was seen more than once but under ten times. Other DNA sequences of this sample code for an identical CDR3. The chain couples TRBV5-1 to TRBJ2-3; maybe TRBD1 (5 bases). CDR3 length: 14 amino acids. Germline V gene lookup returns CDR1 SGHRS and CDR2 YFSETQ. V was trimmed by 0 bases and J by 1 base, leaving 6 bases between them. Here the CDR3 reads CASSLAQGTDTQYF. For the CDR3, the DNA is TGCGCCAGCAGCTTGGCACAGGGCACAGATACGCAGTATTTT.

This rearrangement joins TRBV25-1 to TRBJ1-1; 11 bases match TRBD1. Losses at the gene ends were 5 bases for V and 5 bases for J; bases not matched to a gene: 4. CDR1 is MGHDK, CDR2 SYGVNS, per germline. The CDR3 has 14 residues. Here the CDR3 DNA reads TGTGCCAGCAGTAGGACAGGGGGCGTAACTGAAGCTTTCTTT. The encoded protein is CASSRTGGVTEAFF. Full variable domain (remainder filled in from reference TRBV25-1 and TRBJ1-1): EADIYQTPRYLVIGTGKKITLECSQTMGHDKMYWYQQDPGMELHLIHYSYGVNSTEKGDLSSESTVSRIRTEHFPLTLESARPSHTSQYLCASSRTGGVTEAFFGQGTRLTVV.

This clone has just a few counts. V usage is TRBV20-1 and J usage is TRBJ2-5; D ambiguous. The CDR3 is 11 residues long. Germline V gene data show CDR1 as DFQATT and CDR2 as SNEGSKA (reference sequence). CDR3 amino acids: CSPSTQETQYF. CDR3 coding DNA: TGCAGCCCCTCCACGCAAGAGACCCAGTACTTC.

The rearrangement joins TRBV20-1 to TRBJ2-1; no reliable D call. Trimming stripped 3 bases from V and 6 bases from J, with 6 bases between. The germline V gene encodes CDR1 DFQATT and CDR2 SNEGSKA (reference sequence). The CDR3 covers 11 residues. CDR3 region: CSASATNEQFF. In DNA, the CDR3 is TGCAGTGCTAGCGCAACCAATGAGCAGTTCTTC.